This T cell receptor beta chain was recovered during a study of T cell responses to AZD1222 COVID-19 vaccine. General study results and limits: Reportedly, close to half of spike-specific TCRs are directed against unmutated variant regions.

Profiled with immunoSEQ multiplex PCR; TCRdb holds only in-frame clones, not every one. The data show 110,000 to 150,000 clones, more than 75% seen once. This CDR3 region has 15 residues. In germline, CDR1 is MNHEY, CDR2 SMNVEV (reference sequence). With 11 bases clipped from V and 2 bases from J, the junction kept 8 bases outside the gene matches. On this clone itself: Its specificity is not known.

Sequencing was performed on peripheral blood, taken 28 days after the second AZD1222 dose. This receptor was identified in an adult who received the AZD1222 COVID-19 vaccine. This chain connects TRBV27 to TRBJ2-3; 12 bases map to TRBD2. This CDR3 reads CAAGASGGVTDTQYF. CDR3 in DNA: TGTGCCGCCGGGGCTAGCGGGGGGGTCACAGATACGCAGTATTTT.